The T cell receptor (beta chain) under discussion was sequenced for a study of T cells after yellow fever vaccination. Study-level findings and limits: Highly abundant clonotypes carried over from the bulk population could end up in FACS-sorted repertoires as contaminants.

Details on this clonotype: Its specificity is not known.

This CDR3 contains 15 residues. CDR1 is LGHNA, CDR2 YSLEER, per germline. V shed 0 bases and J shed 1 base, with 9 bases lying between them. Each CDR3 protein gets one entry after TCRdb re-called the 5' RACE reads with MiXCR. The repertoire holds around 320,000 distinct CDR3 sequences, around a tenth seen once, with approximately 3% in the top ten. The specimen was CD4+ T cells sorted from PBMCs, collected 45 days after the yellow fever booster vaccination. This chain links TRBV4-3 with TRBJ2-5; D unclear. The sequence derives from a man in his late teens or twenties who received the YFV17D yellow fever vaccine. The CDR3 DNA reads as TGCGCCAGCAGCCAAGATCCGAACAGCCAAGAGACCCAGTACTTC. Encoded protein: CASSQDPNSQETQYF.